Detailed here is one T cell receptor (beta chain). Across about two dozen US areas, participants ranged in age from about 18 to 90 years. This sample stems from a study of blood T cell repertoires in COVID-19. Background on the study: PBMCs, B-cell-depleted T cells, or T cells were the source of the cDNA or gDNA that made up the material.

Trimming took 0 bases from V and 5 from J, leaving 14 bases between them. CDR1 LGHNA and CDR2 YSLEER come from the germline V gene. The length of the CDR3 is 16 residues. Clones were read by immunoSEQ multiplex PCR, and TCRdb kept only the in-frame ones, dropping some. This sample yields approximately 230,000 clones, of which roughly 89% are seen a single time; 3.5% to 4.5% belongs to the top ten. Specimen: PBMCs or T cells enriched from blood (not recorded which). The chain joins TRBV4-3 to TRBJ1-5; possible D gene TRBD1, 5 bases. This sequence was found in a woman in her thirties who had recovered from COVID-19. In DNA form, the CDR3 reads TGCGCCAGCAGCCAAGATTTGGGGGGGGACTATCAGCCCCAGCATTTT. The encoded protein is CASSQDLGGDYQPQHF.